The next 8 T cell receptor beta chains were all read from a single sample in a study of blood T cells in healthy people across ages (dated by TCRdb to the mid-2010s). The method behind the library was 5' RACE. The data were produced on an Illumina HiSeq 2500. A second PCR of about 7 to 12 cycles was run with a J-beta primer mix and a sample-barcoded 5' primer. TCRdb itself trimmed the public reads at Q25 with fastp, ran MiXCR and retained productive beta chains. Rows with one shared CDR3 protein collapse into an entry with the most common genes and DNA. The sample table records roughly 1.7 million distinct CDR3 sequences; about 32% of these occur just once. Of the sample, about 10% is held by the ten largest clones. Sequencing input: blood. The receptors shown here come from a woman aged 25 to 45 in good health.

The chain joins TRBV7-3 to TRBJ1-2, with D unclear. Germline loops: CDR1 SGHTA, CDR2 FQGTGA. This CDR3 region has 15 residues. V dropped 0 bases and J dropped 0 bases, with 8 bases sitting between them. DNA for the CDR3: TGTGCCAGCAGCTTAACCGGATCAGCTAACTATGGCTACACCTTC. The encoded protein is CASSLTGSANYGYTF.

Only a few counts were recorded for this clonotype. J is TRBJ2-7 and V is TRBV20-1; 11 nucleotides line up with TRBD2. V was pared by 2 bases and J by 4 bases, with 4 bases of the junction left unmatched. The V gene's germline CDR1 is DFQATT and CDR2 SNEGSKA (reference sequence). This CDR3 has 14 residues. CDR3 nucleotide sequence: TGCAGTGCTAGATCTACTAGCGGGGGATACGAGCAGTACTTC. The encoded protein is CSARSTSGGYEQYF.

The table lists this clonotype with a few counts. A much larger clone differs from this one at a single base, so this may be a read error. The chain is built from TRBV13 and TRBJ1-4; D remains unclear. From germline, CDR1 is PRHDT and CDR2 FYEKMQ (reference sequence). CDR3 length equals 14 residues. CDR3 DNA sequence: TGTGCCAGCAGCATTACAGAAATTAATGAAAAACGGTTTTTT. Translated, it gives CASSITEINEKRFF. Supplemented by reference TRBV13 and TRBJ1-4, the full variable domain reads AAGVIQSPRHLIKEKRETATLKCYPIPRHDTVYWYQQGPGQDPQFLISFYEKMQSDKGSIPDRFSAQQFSDYHSELNMSSLELGDSALYFCASSITEINEKRFFGSGTQLSVL.

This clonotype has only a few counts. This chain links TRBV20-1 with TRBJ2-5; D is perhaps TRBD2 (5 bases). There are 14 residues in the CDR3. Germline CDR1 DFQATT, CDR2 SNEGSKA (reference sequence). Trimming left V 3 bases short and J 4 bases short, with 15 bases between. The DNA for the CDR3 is TGCAGTGCTAGCTTACTAGGGCCGAGAGAGACCCAGTACTTC. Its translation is CSASLLGPRETQYF.

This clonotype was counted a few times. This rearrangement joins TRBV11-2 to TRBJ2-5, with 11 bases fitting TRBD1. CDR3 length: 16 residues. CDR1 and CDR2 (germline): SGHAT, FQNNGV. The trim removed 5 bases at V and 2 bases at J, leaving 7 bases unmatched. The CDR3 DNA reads TGTGCCAGCAGCCTATACCGGGACAGGGGGCAAGAGACCCAGTACTTC. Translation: CASSLYRDRGQETQYF.

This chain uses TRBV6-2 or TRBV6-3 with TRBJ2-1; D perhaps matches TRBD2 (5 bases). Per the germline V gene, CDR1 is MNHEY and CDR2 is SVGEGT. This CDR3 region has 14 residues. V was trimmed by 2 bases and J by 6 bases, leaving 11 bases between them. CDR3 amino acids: CASSYGPRGNEQFF. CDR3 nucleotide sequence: TGTGCCAGCAGTTACGGGCCCCGGGGCAATGAGCAGTTCTTC.

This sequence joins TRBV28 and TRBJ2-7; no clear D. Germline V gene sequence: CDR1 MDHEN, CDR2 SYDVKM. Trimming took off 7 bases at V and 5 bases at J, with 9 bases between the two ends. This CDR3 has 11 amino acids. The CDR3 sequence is CASKLEHEQYF. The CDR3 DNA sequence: TGTGCCAGCAAGCTAGAGCACGAGCAGTACTTC.

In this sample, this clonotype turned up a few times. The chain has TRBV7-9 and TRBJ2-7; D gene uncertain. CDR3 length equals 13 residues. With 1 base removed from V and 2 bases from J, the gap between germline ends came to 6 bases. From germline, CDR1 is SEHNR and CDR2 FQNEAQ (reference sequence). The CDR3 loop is CASSLVNTYEQYF. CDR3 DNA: TGTGCCAGCAGCTTAGTCAATACCTACGAGCAGTACTTC. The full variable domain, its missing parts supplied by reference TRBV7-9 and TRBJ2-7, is DTGVSQNPRHKITKRGQNVTFRCDPISEHNRLYWYRQTLGQGPEFLTYFQNEAQLEKSRLLSDRFSAERPKGSFSTLEIQRTEQGDSAMYLCASSLVNTYEQYFGPGTRLTVT.